This T cell receptor (beta chain) is from a study of blood T cell repertoires in COVID-19. The table came from immunoSEQ multiplex PCR; TCRdb's copy has only in-frame clones and leaves some out. Altogether about 250,000 clones are present, 80% to 90% being singletons, with the ten largest covering under 3%. The V gene end was trimmed by 2 bases and the J gene end by 3 bases; junction bases not matched to a gene: 5. CDR3 length: 15 amino acids. Two negative PCRs, clearance, or symptom resolution had been documented for recovered Cohort 3 donors. This chain links TRBV23-1 with TRBJ2-3, with TRBD1 matching over 7 bases. TRBV23-1 counts as an open reading frame of uncertain function. Sequencing used PBMCs or T cells enriched from blood (not recorded which). This clonotype originated in a woman aged 18-29 years who had recovered from COVID-19. CDR3 in amino acids: CASSQPRDRTDTQYF. CDR3 DNA: TGCGCCAGCAGTCAACCCCGGGACAGAACAGATACGCAGTATTTT.